Shown below are 29 T cell receptor beta chains from a single sample sequenced in a study of blood T cell repertoires in COVID-19. The assay was immunoSEQ multiplex PCR, and TCRdb's table has in-frame clones only and misses some. Of some 130,000 clones detected, approximately 70% appear once; the ten largest clones hold approximately 2%. Sequencing was performed on peripheral blood. These TCRs come from a woman aged 65 to 85 with acute or convalescent COVID-19.

This clone was seen more than once but under ten times. The V call is TRBV5-1, the J call TRBJ1-1, with no clear D. This CDR3 region has 14 residues. V lost 2 bases, J lost 4 bases, and 12 bases lay in between. In germline, CDR1 is SGHRS, CDR2 YFSETQ. This CDR3 reads CASSFPDSGTEAFF. Here the CDR3 DNA reads TGCGCCAGCAGCTTCCCCGATTCGGGCACTGAAGCTTTCTTT.

The sample holds a few counts of this clone. The chain joins TRBV9 to TRBJ1-2; TRBD1 matches at 9 bases. V lost 4 bases and J lost 5; bases outside the gene matches: 6. The length of the CDR3 is 14 residues. CDR1 is SGDLS, CDR2 YYNGEE, per germline. CDR3 coding DNA: TGTGCCAGCAGCCCCGGGACAGGGCCTTATGGCTACACCTTC. It translates to CASSPGTGPYGYTF.

A few counts support this clone. This chain uses TRBV12-5 with TRBJ1-1; D is undetermined. Germline CDR1 reads LGHNT; CDR2 reads FRNRAP. V was clipped by 6 bases and J by 1 base, with 12 bases between them. The CDR3 consists of 14 residues. CDR3 bases: TGTGCTAGTGGACGGCGACATCCGAACACTGAAGCTTTCTTT. It codes for CASGRRHPNTEAFF.

The chain carries TRBV19 and TRBJ1-1, with TRBD1 matching over 8 bases. This CDR3 is built from 15 residues. Germline V gene data show CDR1 as LNHDA and CDR2 as SQIVND (reference sequence). V was clipped by 4 bases and J by 3 bases; unmatched bases: 7. In DNA form, the CDR3 reads TGTGCCAGTAGTACCCGGGACAGGAGGTACACTGAAGCTTTCTTT. Translating it yields CASSTRDRRYTEAFF.

This chain links TRBV25-1 with TRBJ2-5; TRBD2 matches at 11 bases. V lost 4 bases and J lost 3; bases outside the gene matches: 7. The CDR3 loop spans 16 amino acids. Germline V gene lookup returns CDR1 MGHDK and CDR2 SYGVNS. The DNA of the CDR3 is TGTGCCAGCAGTGTCGGGACTAGCGGAAGTGAAGAGACCCAGTACTTC. Protein product: CASSVGTSGSEETQYF.

This clone was observed a few times. The rearrangement uses TRBV19 and TRBJ2-1, with a tentative D call TRBD2 (6 bases). There are 12 residues in the CDR3. Germline V gene lookup returns CDR1 LNHDA and CDR2 SQIVND (reference sequence). V was cut by 0 bases and J by 9 bases, with 6 bases left in between. The CDR3 sequence is CASSIEEGEQFF. The CDR3 nucleotides read TGTGCCAGTAGTATAGAGGAGGGTGAGCAGTTCTTC.

The genes are TRBV30 and TRBJ2-3; a weak D match, TRBD1 (6 bases). This CDR3 has 15 residues. Trimming took off 7 bases at V and 0 bases at J, with 17 bases between the two ends. Looked up from germline, CDR1 is GTSNPN and CDR2 is SVGIG (reference sequence). The CDR3 region has the DNA TGTGCCTACTCAAGACAGGTCCTTAGCACAGATACGCAGTATTTT. It translates to CAYSRQVLSTDTQYF.

The V gene is TRBV3-1 (or the pseudogene TRBV3-2), the J gene TRBJ1-2, with TRBD1 as a possible D gene (5 bases). The CDR3 spans 15 residues. Per germline, CDR1 LGHDT and CDR2 YNNKEL (reference sequence). Deletions cut 3 bases from V and 2 bases from J, with 13 bases between. The CDR3 region has the DNA TGTGCCAGCAGCCAGGTTGGGGGAGGCAACTATGGCTACACCTTC. Amino acid sequence: CASSQVGGGNYGYTF.

The chain employs TRBV6-5 and TRBJ2-2; 7 nucleotides agree with TRBD1. The CDR3 totals 15 residues. The junction had 9 bases not matched to a gene; V was cut back by 6 bases and J by 5 bases. Germline V CDR1 and CDR2: MNHEY, SVGAGI. CDR3 nucleotides: TGTGCCAGCAGCTCGGGACAGACTCCTACCGGGGAGCTGTTTTTT. Translated: CASSSGQTPTGELFF.

The rearrangement links TRBV3-1 (or the pseudogene TRBV3-2) to TRBJ1-1; TRBD1 is a possible D gene (5 bases). The V and J ends lost 4 bases and 10 bases respectively, with 16 bases between them. CDR3 length: 13 amino acids. The germline CDR1 and CDR2 sequences are LGHDT and YNNKEL (reference sequence). DNA of the CDR3: TGTGCCAGCAGCCTTCATGGGAGGGACCGAGCTTTCTTT. It yields the protein CASSLHGRDRAFF.

The genes are TRBV5-5 and TRBJ2-1, with 10 bases fitting TRBD2. CDR3 length: 14 amino acids. With V trimmed by 1 base and J by 10 bases, 5 bases remained unmatched. Germline V gives CDR1 SGHKS, CDR2 YYEKEE (reference sequence). The CDR3 protein is CASSLLLLAGEQFF. The CDR3 DNA is TGTGCCAGCAGCTTGTTATTACTAGCGGGGGAGCAGTTCTTC. Drawing the rest from reference TRBV5-5 and TRBJ2-1, the complete variable domain is DAGVTQSPTHLIKTRGQQVTLRCSPISGHKSVSWYQQVLGQGPQFIFQYYEKEERGRGNFPDRFSARQFPNYSSELNVNALLLGDSALYLCASSLLLLAGEQFFGPGTRLTVL.

This chain links TRBV6-5 with TRBJ2-7, with 9 nucleotides matching TRBD2. Unmatched junction bases numbered 10, after V lost 4 bases and J lost 6 bases. CDR1 MNHEY and CDR2 SVGAGI come from the germline V gene. The CDR3 is 15 amino acids. In nucleotides, the CDR3 is TGTGCCAGCAGTTCTAGCGGGGCCGTAGGGATCGAGCAGTACTTC. It translates to CASSSSGAVGIEQYF.

The chain combines TRBV28 with TRBJ2-7; D is undetermined. The length of the CDR3 is 13 residues. Trimming took 3 bases from V and 0 from J, leaving 6 bases between them. Germline CDR1 MDHEN, CDR2 SYDVKM. CDR3 sequence: CASSFSYSYEQYF. CDR3 nucleotide sequence: TGTGCCAGCAGTTTCAGTTACTCCTACGAGCAGTACTTC.

In this sample, this clone turned up many times. The chain joins TRBV6-5 to TRBJ2-7; the match to TRBD2 covers 12 bases. Losses at the gene ends were 8 bases for V and 3 bases for J; bases not matched to a gene: 5. Germline V gene data show CDR1 as MNHEY and CDR2 as SVGAGI. The CDR3 is made up of 14 amino acids. The chain's CDR3 is CASSQTSGSYEQYF. The CDR3 coding sequence is TGTGCCAGCTCCCAGACTAGCGGGAGCTACGAGCAGTACTTC.

The chain joins TRBV7-2 to TRBJ2-2; 14 bases map to TRBD2. Trimming removed 5 bases from V and 6 bases from J; junction bases left unmatched: 11. Germline V CDR1 and CDR2: SGHTA, FQGNSA. The CDR3 length is 18 residues. The CDR3 bases are TGTGCCAGCAGCCCCGGGACTAGCGGGGGACGAGGGCCCGGGGAGCTGTTTTTT. It codes for CASSPGTSGGRGPGELFF.

This sequence joins TRBV24-1 and TRBJ2-3, with D tentatively TRBD1 (7 bases). CDR3 size: 16 residues. CDR1 and CDR2 from the germline V gene are KGHDR and SFDVKD. The germline V and J ends were trimmed by 0 bases and 1 base, with 10 bases remaining between them. The CDR3: CATSDLDREGTDTQYF. The CDR3 bases are TGTGCCACCAGTGATTTGGACAGGGAGGGCACAGATACGCAGTATTTT.

This clone has only a few counts. V and J are TRBV27 and TRBJ2-3; 9 bases map to TRBD1. The V gene's germline CDR1 is MNHEY and CDR2 SMNVEV (reference sequence). This CDR3 region has 16 residues. J gave up 3 bases and V 3 bases, and 7 bases lay outside the gene matches. DNA of the CDR3: TGTGCCAGCAGTTTCAGGGGACAGGGATTGACAGATACGCAGTATTTT. As protein: CASSFRGQGLTDTQYF.

This clone was counted between two and nine times. V is TRBV10-3 and J is TRBJ2-7, with 7 bases that match TRBD1. CDR3 size: 15 residues. The V segment lost 3 bases and the J segment 3 bases; nucleotides outside the gene matches: 8. The germline V gene encodes CDR1 ENHRY and CDR2 SYGVKD. The CDR3 sequence is CAISDLQGPSYEQYF. The CDR3 DNA is TGTGCCATCAGTGACCTACAGGGGCCGAGCTACGAGCAGTACTTC.

The rearrangement uses TRBV29-1 and TRBJ2-7, with 10 nucleotides matching TRBD1. The CDR3 covers 15 residues. CDR1 and CDR2 (germline): SQVTM, ANQGSEA. J was trimmed by 1 base and V by 4 bases; bases with no gene match: 7. CDR3 region: CSVGVTGGMSYEQYF. CDR3 DNA sequence: TGCAGCGTTGGGGTGACAGGGGGCATGTCCTACGAGCAGTACTTC.

V usage is TRBV19 and J usage is TRBJ1-4; 7 nucleotides match TRBD1. CDR1 is LNHDA and CDR2 is SQIVND in the germline V gene (reference sequence). The CDR3 has 17 residues. With V trimmed by 4 bases and J by 7 bases, 15 bases remained unmatched. CDR3 bases: TGTGCCAGTAGTACCATCCAACCCGGACAGGTTGGTGAAAAACTGTTTTTT. Protein product: CASSTIQPGQVGEKLFF.

The CDR3 DNA is TGTGCCAGCAGAACGACTAGCGGAAAATACAATGAGCAGTTCTTC. This sequence encodes CASRTTSGKYNEQFF. This chain joins TRBV14 and TRBJ2-1, with TRBD2 matching 9 bases. The CDR3 consists of 15 residues. The germline gives CDR1 SGHDN, CDR2 FVKESK. Germline trimming cut 6 bases from V and 4 bases from J; bases unmatched to any gene: 7. The full variable domain, in which reference TRBV14 and TRBJ2-1 provide the parts outside the CDR3, is EAGVTQFPSHSVIEKGQTVTLRCDPISGHDNLYWYRRVMGKEIKFLLHFVKESKQDESGMPNNRFLAERTGGTYSTLKVQPAELEDSGVYFCASRTTSGKYNEQFFGPGTRLTVL.

The chain uses TRBV6-5 and TRBJ2-1, with TRBD2 matching 10 bases. The CDR3 consists of 15 residues. After removal of 7 bases from V and 4 bases from J, the junction contained 7 bases not matched to a gene. The germline V gene encodes CDR1 MNHEY and CDR2 SVGAGI. The CDR3 nucleotides read TGTGCCAGCACCAGGGGACTAGCGCATTACAATGAGCAGTTCTTC. Translated, it gives CASTRGLAHYNEQFF.

V and J are TRBV12-3 or TRBV12-4 and TRBJ1-1, with a possible D match to TRBD1 (5 bases). V was clipped by 6 bases and J by 1 base, with 9 bases between them. The CDR3 consists of 13 residues. The CDR3 bases are TGTGCCAGCAGAGAACAGGCGAACACTGAAGCTTTCTTT. Translated, it gives CASREQANTEAFF.

The CDR3 nucleotides read TGTGCCAGCAGCTGGCCAGGGAATCTGGCAGATACGCAGTATTTT. Translated: CASSWPGNLADTQYF. The chain employs TRBV7-9 and TRBJ2-3; a weak D match, TRBD1 (5 bases). Germline CDR1 SEHNR, CDR2 FQNEAQ (reference sequence). The CDR3 has 15 residues. V was cut by 4 bases and J by 4 bases, with 15 bases left in between.

There are a few counts of this clone. The chain is built from TRBV11-2 and TRBJ2-1; 12 bases map to TRBD2. This CDR3 contains 15 residues. V dropped 4 bases and J dropped 5; count of bases not matched to a gene: 3. Per the germline V gene, CDR1 is SGHAT and CDR2 is FQNNGV. CDR3 amino acids: CASSSGLAGHNEQFF. The CDR3 DNA reads as TGTGCCAGCAGCTCCGGACTAGCGGGACACAATGAGCAGTTCTTC. Combining the CDR3 with reference TRBV11-2 and TRBJ2-1 gives the whole variable domain EAGVAQSPRYKIIEKRQSVAFWCNPISGHATLYWYQQILGQGPKLLIQFQNNGVVDDSQLPKDRFSAERLKGVDSTLKIQPAKLEDSAVYLCASSSGLAGHNEQFFGPGTRLTVL.

The CDR3 nucleotides are TGTGCCATCAGTGATCAAGGGGCCCCTGAAGCTTTCTTT. It codes for CAISDQGAPEAFF. The V call is TRBV10-3, the J call TRBJ1-1, with a weak D call TRBD1 (5 bases). Trimming removed 3 bases from V and 6 bases from J, with 11 bases in between. In germline, CDR1 is ENHRY, CDR2 SYGVKD. The CDR3 runs 13 residues.

This chain links TRBV2 with TRBJ1-4; TRBD1 matches at 7 bases. This CDR3 region has 16 residues. In germline, CDR1 is SNHLY, CDR2 FYNNEI. Trimming at V came to 6 bases and at J to 0 bases, leaving 7 bases not matched to a gene. The DNA of the CDR3 is TGTGCCAGCAGATTAGGGGGCAGGGCAACTAATGAAAAACTGTTTTTT. Translating it yields CASRLGGRATNEKLFF.

The chain employs TRBV7-2 and TRBJ2-3, with a weak D call TRBD2 (5 bases). V lost 5 bases and J 4 bases, leaving 10 bases between the germline ends. Germline-derived CDR1 and CDR2 are SGHTA and FQGNSA. This CDR3 has 13 amino acids. In nucleotides, the CDR3 is TGTGCCAGCAGCCCCGGGATCGCAGATACGCAGTATTTT. It is translated as CASSPGIADTQYF. The full variable domain, its missing parts supplied by reference TRBV7-2 and TRBJ2-3, is GAGVSQSPSNKVTEKGKDVELRCDPISGHTALYWYRQSLGQGLEFLIYFQGNSAPDKSGLPSDRFSAERTGGSVSTLTIQRTQQEDSAVYLCASSPGIADTQYFGPGTRLTVL.

Only a few counts were recorded for this clone. This chain uses TRBV5-6 with TRBJ1-6; the D is unclear. CDR1 is SGHDT and CDR2 is YYEEEE in the germline V gene. The CDR3 has 14 residues. Between the trimmed V and J ends, which lost 4 bases and 8 bases, there was a span of 13 bases. The CDR3 loop reads CASSREGMHSPLHF. CDR3 in DNA: TGTGCCAGCAGCCGCGAGGGTATGCATTCACCCCTCCACTTT.